Sequencing of this T cell receptor beta chain was carried out in a study of OX40 agonist ivuxolimab in advanced cancers. Trimming cost V 2 bases and J 2 bases; bases outside gene matches: 11. CDR1 is SEHNR, CDR2 FQNEAQ, per germline (reference sequence). The CDR3 has 19 residues. Clones were sequenced by immunoSEQ multiplex PCR, and TCRdb holds only the in-frame ones, with some missing. Counted here are 75,000 to 100,000 clones, roughly nine tenths occurring once; the ten biggest clones make up approximately 3.6%. The material was CD4+ or CD8+ T cells sorted from blood, obtained in a trial of the OX40 agonist ivuxolimab. The chain carries TRBV7-9 and TRBJ2-1; TRBD2 aligns across 11 bases. This receptor was taken from an adult with an advanced solid tumor such as melanoma, head and neck, liver or kidney cancer. The CDR3 nucleotides read TGTGCCAGCAGCTTACCCTATCCAGGGACTAGCGGAGCCTACAATGAGCAGTTCTTC. Encoded protein: CASSLPYPGTSGAYNEQFF.